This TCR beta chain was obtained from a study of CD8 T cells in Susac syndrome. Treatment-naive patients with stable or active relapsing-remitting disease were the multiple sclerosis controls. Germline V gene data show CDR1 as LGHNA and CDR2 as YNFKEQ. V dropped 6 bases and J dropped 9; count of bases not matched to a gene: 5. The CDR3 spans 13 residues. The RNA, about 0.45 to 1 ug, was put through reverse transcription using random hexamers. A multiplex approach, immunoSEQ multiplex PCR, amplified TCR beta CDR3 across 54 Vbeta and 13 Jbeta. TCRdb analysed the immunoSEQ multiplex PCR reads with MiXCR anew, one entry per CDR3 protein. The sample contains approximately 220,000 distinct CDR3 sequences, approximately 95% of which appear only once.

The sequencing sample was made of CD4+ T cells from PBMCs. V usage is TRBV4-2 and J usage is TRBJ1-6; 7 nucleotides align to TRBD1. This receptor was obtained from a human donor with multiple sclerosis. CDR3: CASRTGESSPLHF. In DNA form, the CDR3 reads TGTGCCAGCAGAACAGGGGAGAGTTCACCCCTCCACTTT.